A single T cell receptor beta chain is shown here with its context. What antigen it recognizes has not been identified. Base qualities are not at hand, and no much larger clone is one base apart. The CDR3 has 14 amino acids, counting the end cysteine and phenylalanine. The CDR3 DNA has 42 bases and is translated from base 1. Reading the germline V gene gives CDR1 MNHEY and CDR2 SVGAGI. V drops 2 bases and J drops 5 bases, leaving 12 bases in between. This specimen belongs to a study of blood T cell repertoires in COVID-19 (dated by TCRdb to about 2020). With regard to the full study: Collaborator samples came from the United States, Italy and Spain and covered acute and convalescent phases of COVID-19. Where available, HLA class I and class II types were obtained from metadata supplied by the sample provider rather than from assay-based typing. Samples were obtained from the ongoing ImmuneRACE study (first 160 participants) and from over a thousand subjects provided by 6 global collaborators. The material from the prospective study consisted of cDNA or gDNA derived from T cells, B-cell-depleted T cells, or PBMCs. The repertoires were made available in a free public database intended to serve as a resource for research on the immune response to SARS-CoV-2. A de-identified subject ID, COVID-19 status, age in years and sex were almost always included in the sample metadata. Subjects who had been exposed to COVID-19, were actively infected with it, or had recovered from it provided the deeply sampled blood TCRbeta repertoires that made up the dataset.

The collaborating institutions used their own protocols to collect whole blood in K2EDTA tubes. For TCRbeta analysis, collaborators shipped samples in one of three forms: frozen whole blood, isolated PBMCs, or DNA extracted from either of those sample types. The research as a whole found: Clinical and demographic metadata were provided uncurated, with the amount varying by source and participant.

TCRbeta CDR3 regions were amplified from genomic DNA using the immunoSEQ Assay, a bias-controlled multiplex PCR. The authors' pipeline ran thus. Nucleated cell counts per sample were estimated from amplification of reference gene primers within the assay. Sequence reads were collapsed and filtered to measure the absolute abundance of every unique TCRbeta CDR3 rearrangement. Productive Simpson clonality was computed per sample as the square root of Simpson's diversity index over productive rearrangements. Imported from immuneACCESS, the table was reduced by TCRdb to in-frame sequences with V and J called. These copies leave out some clones; in studies compared against another copy, an unresolved V gene accounts for under half, and the cause of the remainder is not known. The V and J calls and clone size are taken from that table; D and trimming were inferred from the DNA. For this sample the table gives around 200,000 clones, of which around four fifths were detected only once. The ten top clones hold approximately 9% of the sample.

The sequence is built from TRBV6-5 and TRBJ1-2; the D gene is perhaps TRBD1, from 5 matching bases. The sequenced material came from peripheral blood. This sequence originates from a man aged 35 to 55 with active or convalescent COVID-19. The CDR3 has the sequence CASSYGFGTYGYTF. In nucleotides, the sequence is TGTGCCAGCAGTTACGGTTTTGGGACTTATGGCTACACCTTC.